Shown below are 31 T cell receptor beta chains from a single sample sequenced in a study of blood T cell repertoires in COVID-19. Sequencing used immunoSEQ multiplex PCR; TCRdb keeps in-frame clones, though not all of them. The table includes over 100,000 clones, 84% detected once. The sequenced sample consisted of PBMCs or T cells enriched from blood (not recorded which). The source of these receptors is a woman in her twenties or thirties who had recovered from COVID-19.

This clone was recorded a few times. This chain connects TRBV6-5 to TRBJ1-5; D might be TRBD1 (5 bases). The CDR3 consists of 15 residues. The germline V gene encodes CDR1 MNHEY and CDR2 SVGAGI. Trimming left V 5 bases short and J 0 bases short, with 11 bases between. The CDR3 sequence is CASSRQWNSNQPQHF. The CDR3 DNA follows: TGTGCCAGCAGTAGACAGTGGAATAGCAATCAGCCCCAGCATTTT.

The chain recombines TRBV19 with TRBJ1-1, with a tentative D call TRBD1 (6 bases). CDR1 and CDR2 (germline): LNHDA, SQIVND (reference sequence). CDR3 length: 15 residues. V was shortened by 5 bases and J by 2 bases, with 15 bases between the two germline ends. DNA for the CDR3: TGTGCCAGTAGTCTTGGGGGCCGCACAAACACTGAAGCTTTCTTT. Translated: CASSLGGRTNTEAFF. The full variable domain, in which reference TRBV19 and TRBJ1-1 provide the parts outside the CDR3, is DGGITQSPKYLFRKEGQNVTLSCEQNLNHDAMYWYRQDPGQGLRLIYYSQIVNDFQKGDIAEGYSVSREKKESFPLTVTSAQKNPTAFYLCASSLGGRTNTEAFFGQGTRLTVV.

The DNA for the CDR3 is TGTGCCAGCAGCCAAGTATCGGGACTAGCTTTCTACGAGCAGTACTTC. Its protein is CASSQVSGLAFYEQYF. The rearrangement uses TRBV14 and TRBJ2-7, with TRBD2 matching 9 bases. The V gene end was trimmed by 1 base and the J gene end by 3 bases; junction bases not matched to a gene: 7. The CDR3 runs 16 residues. CDR1 is SGHDN and CDR2 is FVKESK in the germline V gene.

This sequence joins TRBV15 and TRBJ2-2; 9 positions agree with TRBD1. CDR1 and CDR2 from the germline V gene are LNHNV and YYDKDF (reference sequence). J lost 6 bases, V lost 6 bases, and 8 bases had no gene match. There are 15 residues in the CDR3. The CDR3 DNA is TGTGCCACCAGAGACCGGGACAGGGTATCCGGGGAGCTGTTTTTT. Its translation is CATRDRDRVSGELFF. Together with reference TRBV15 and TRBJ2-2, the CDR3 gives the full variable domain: DAMVIQNPRYQVTQFGKPVTLSCSQTLNHNVMYWYQQKSSQAPKLLFHYYDKDFNNEADTPDNFQSRRPNTSFCFLDIRSPGLGDTAMYLCATRDRDRVSGELFFGEGSRLTVL.

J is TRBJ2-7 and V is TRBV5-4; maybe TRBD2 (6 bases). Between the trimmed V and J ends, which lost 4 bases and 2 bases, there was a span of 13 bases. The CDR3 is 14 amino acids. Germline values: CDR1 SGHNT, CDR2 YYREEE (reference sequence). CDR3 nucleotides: TGTGCCAGCAGCCCGCGGGACGGCACCTACGAGCAGTACTTC. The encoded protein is CASSPRDGTYEQYF.

The DNA of the CDR3 is TGTGCCAGCAGCTTGATGGACAGGGCCTATGGCTACACCTTC. Amino acids: CASSLMDRAYGYTF. The rearrangement links TRBV5-4 to TRBJ1-2, with 8 bases that match TRBD1. Germline CDR1 and CDR2: SGHNT and YYREEE (reference sequence). The CDR3 runs to 14 residues. Trimming cost V 1 base and J 4 bases; bases outside gene matches: 3.

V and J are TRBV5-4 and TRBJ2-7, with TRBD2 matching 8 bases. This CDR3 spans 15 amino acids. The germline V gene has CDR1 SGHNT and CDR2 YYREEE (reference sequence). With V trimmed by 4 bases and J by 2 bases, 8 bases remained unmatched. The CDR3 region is CASSPTAGGAYEQYF. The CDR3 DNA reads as TGTGCCAGCAGCCCGACTGCGGGAGGAGCCTACGAGCAGTACTTC.

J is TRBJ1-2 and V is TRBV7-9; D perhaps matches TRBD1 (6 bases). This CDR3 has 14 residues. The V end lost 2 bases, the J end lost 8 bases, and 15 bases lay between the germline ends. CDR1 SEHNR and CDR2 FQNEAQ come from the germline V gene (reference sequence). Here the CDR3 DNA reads TGTGCCAGCAGCTTACTCGCGGGGGCAGGGGGCTACACCTTC. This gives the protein CASSLLAGAGGYTF.

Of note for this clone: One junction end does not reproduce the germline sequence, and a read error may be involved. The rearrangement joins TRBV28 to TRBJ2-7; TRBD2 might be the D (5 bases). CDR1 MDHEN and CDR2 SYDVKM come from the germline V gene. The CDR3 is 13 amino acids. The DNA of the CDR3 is TGTGCCAGCCGTTTATCCCTTAGCGACGAGCAGTACTTC. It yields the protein CASRLSLSDEQYF.

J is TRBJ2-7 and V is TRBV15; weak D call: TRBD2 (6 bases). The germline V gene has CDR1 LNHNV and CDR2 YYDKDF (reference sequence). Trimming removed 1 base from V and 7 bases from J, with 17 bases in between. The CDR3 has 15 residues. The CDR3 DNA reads TGTGCCACCAGCAGAGGAACCACTAGCTCGTGGGAGCAGTACTTC. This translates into CATSRGTTSSWEQYF.

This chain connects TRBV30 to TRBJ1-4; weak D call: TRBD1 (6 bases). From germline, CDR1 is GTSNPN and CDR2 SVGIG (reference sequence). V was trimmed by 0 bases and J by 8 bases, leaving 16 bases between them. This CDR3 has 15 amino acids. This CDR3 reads CAWSVMRGFREKLFF. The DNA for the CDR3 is TGTGCCTGGAGTGTGATGAGGGGGTTCAGAGAAAAACTGTTTTTT.

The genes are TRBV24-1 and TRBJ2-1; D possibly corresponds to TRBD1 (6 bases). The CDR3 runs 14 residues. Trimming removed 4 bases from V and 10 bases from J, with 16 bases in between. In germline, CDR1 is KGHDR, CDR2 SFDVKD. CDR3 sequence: CATSDPGQAPEQFF. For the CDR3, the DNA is TGTGCCACCAGTGACCCGGGACAAGCCCCCGAGCAGTTCTTC.

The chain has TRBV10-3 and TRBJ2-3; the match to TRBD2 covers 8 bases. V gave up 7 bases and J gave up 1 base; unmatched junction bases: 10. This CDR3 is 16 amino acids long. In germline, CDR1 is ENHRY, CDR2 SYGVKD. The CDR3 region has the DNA TGTGCCATCACTCCCGGGAGGGCCTCGGGCACAGATACGCAGTATTTT. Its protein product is CAITPGRASGTDTQYF.

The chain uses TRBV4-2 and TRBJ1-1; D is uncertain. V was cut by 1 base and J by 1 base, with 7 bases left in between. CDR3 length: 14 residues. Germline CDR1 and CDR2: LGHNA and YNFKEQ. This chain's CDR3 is CASSQVNGNTEAFF. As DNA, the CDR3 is TGTGCCAGCAGCCAAGTAAACGGGAACACTGAAGCTTTCTTT.

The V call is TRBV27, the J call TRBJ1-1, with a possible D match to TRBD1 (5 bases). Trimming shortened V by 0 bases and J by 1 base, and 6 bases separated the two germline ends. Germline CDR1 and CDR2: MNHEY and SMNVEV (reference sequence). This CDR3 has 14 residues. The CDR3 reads CASSLSQGNTEAFF. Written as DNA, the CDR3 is TGTGCCAGCAGTTTATCGCAGGGGAACACTGAAGCTTTCTTT.

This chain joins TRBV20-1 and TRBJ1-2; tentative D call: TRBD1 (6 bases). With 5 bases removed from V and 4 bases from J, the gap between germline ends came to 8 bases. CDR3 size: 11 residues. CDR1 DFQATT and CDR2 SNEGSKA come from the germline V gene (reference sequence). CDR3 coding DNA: TGCAGTGCTGTGGACAGCTATGGCTACACCTTC. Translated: CSAVDSYGYTF.

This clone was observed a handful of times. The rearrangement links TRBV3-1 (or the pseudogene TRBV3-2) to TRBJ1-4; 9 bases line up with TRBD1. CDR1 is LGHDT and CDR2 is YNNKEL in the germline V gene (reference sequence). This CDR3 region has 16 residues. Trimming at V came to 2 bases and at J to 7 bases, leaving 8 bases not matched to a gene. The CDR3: CASSQSAGTGSEKLFF. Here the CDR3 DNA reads TGTGCCAGCAGCCAATCCGCCGGGACAGGGAGTGAAAAACTGTTTTTT.

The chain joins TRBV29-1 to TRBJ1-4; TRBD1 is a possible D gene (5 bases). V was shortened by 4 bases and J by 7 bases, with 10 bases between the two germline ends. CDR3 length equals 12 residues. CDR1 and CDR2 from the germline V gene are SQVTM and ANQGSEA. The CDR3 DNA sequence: TGCAGCGTTGCTCTAAGGGGTGAAAAACTGTTTTTT. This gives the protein CSVALRGEKLFF. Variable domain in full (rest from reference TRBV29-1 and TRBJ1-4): SAVISQKPSRDICQRGTSLTIQCQVDSQVTMMFWYRQQPGQSLTLIATANQGSEATYESGFVIDKFPISRPNLTFSTLTVSNMSPEDSSIYLCSVALRGEKLFFGSGTQLSVL.

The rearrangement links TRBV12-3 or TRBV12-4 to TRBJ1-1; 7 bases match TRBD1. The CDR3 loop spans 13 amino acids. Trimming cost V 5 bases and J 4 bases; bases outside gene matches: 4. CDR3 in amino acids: CASSRGLSTEAFF. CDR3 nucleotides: TGTGCCAGCAGTAGGGGGCTGAGCACTGAAGCTTTCTTT.

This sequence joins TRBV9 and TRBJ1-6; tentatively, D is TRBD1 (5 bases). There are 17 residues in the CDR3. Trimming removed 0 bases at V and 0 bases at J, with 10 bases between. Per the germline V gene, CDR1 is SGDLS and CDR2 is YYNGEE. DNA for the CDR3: TGTGCCAGCAGCGTAGGCAGGGCAAGCTCCTATAATTCACCCCTCCACTTT. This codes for CASSVGRASSYNSPLHF.

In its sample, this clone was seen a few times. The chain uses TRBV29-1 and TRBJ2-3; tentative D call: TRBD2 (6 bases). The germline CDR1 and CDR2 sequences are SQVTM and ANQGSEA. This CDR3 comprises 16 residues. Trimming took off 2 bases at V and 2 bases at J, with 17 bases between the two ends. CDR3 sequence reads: CSVEIGRLRATDTQYF. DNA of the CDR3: TGCAGCGTTGAAATTGGGAGGTTGAGGGCCACAGATACGCAGTATTTT.

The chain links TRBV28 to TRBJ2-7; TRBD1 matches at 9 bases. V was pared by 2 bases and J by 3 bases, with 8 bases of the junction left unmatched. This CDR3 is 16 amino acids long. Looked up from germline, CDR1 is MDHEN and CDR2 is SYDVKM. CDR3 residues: CASSLISGTGYYEQYF. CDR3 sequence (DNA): TGTGCCAGCAGTTTAATATCCGGGACAGGGTACTACGAGCAGTACTTC.

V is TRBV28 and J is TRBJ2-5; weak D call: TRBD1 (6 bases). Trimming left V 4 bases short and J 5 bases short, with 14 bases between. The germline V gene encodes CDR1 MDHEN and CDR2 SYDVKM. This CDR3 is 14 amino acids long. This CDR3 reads CASSSLGGSETQYF. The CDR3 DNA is TGTGCCAGCAGTTCCTTAGGGGGTTCGGAGACCCAGTACTTC.

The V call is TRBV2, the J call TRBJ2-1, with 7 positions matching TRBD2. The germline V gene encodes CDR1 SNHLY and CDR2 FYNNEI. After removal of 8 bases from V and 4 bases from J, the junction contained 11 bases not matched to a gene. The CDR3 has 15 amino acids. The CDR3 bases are TGTGCCAGCCGGGAGGATGGAGGAGGGTACAATGAGCAGTTCTTC. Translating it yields CASREDGGGYNEQFF.

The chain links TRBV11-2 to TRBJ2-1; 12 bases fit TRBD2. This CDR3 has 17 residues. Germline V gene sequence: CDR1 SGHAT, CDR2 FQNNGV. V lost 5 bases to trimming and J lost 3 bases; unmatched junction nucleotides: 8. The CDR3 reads CASSRRLAGDLYNEQFF. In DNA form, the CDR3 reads TGTGCCAGCAGCCGACGACTAGCGGGGGACCTCTACAATGAGCAGTTCTTC.

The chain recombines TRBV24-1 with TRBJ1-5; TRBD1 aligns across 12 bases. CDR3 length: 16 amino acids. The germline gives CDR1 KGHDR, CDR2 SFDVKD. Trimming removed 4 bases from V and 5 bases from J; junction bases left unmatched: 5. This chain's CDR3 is CATSDRGTGGHQPQHF. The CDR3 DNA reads TGTGCCACCAGTGACCGTGGGACAGGGGGCCATCAGCCCCAGCATTTT.

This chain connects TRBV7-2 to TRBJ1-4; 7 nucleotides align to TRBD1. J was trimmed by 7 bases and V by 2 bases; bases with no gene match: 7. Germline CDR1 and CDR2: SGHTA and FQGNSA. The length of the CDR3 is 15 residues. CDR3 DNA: TGTGCCAGCAGCTTAAGGACAGGATTATTTGAAAAACTGTTTTTT. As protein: CASSLRTGLFEKLFF.

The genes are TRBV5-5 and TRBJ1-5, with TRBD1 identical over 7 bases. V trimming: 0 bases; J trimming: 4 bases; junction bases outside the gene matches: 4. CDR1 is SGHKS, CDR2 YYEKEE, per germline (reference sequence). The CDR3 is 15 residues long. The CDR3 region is CASSLGDSQNQPQHF. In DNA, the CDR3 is TGTGCCAGCAGCTTGGGGGACAGCCAGAATCAGCCCCAGCATTTT.

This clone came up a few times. The CDR3, as DNA: TGTGCCAGCAGCTCTACTAGCGGGATCGGGAATGAGCAGTTCTTC. This gives the protein CASSSTSGIGNEQFF. V is TRBV7-2 and J is TRBJ2-1, with 10 bases that match TRBD2. The J segment lost 7 bases and the V segment lost 4 bases, leaving 7 bases of the junction unmatched. Germline V gene lookup returns CDR1 SGHTA and CDR2 FQGNSA. The CDR3 has 15 residues.

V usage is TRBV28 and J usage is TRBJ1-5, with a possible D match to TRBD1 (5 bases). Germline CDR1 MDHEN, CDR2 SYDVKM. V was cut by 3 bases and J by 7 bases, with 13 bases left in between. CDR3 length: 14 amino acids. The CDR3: CASSFRRDLQPQHF. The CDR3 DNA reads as TGTGCCAGCAGTTTCCGCCGGGACTTGCAGCCCCAGCATTTT.

CDR3 residues: CASSQEGSLHRGSYNEQFF. The DNA of the CDR3 is TGCGCCAGCAGCCAAGAAGGAAGCCTCCACAGGGGATCCTACAATGAGCAGTTCTTC. This sequence joins TRBV4-1 and TRBJ2-1; 7 bases fit TRBD1. In germline, CDR1 is MGHRA, CDR2 YSYEKL. Losses at the gene ends were 0 bases for V and 1 base for J; bases not matched to a gene: 12. The CDR3 covers 19 residues.